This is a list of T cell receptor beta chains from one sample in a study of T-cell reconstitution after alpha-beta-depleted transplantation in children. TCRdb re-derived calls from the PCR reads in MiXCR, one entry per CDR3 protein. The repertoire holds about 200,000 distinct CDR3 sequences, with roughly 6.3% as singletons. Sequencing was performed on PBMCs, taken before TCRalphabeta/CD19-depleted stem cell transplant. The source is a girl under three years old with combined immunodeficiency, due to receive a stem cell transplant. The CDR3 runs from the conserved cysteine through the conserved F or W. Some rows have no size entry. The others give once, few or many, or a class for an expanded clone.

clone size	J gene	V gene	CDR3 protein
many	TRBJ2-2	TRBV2	CASRETNTGELFF
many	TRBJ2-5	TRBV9	CASSVDWGESQYF
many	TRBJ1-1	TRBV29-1	CSVVTQPEAFF
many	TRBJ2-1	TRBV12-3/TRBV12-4	CASIFRGGEQFF
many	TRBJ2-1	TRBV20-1	CSARVLASYNEQFF
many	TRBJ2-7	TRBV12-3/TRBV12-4	CASSPLGGSSYEQYF
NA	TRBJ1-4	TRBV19	CASSFVRMDATNEKLFF
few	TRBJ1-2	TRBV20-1	CSARVGGDSNYGYTF
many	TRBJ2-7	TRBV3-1	CASSQNLAGAYEQYF
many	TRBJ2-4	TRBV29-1	CSALSIGKGNIQYF
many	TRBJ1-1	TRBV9	CASSPTNTEAFF
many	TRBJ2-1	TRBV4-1	CASSQEGSGSANEQFF
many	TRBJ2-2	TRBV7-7	CASSPGQGNTGELFF
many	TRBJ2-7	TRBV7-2	CASSLVRGYEQYF
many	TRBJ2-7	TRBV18	CASSNRGVSYEQYF
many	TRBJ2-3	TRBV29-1	CSVEDLSDTQYF
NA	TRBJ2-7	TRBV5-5	CASSLGLAGTVSYEQYF
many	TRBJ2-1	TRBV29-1	CSAWAFRDEQFF
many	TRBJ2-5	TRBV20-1	CSANPPGQQETQYF
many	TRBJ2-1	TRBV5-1	CASSLTVNEQFF
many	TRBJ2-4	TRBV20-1	CSKSGTGVAKNIQYF
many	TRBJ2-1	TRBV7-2	CASSPGQGADEQFF
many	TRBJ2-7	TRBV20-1	CSATMDGYEQYF
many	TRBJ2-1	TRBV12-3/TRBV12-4	CASSPLEGGQDEQFF
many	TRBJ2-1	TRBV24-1	CATSGGNEQFF
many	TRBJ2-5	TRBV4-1	CASSRPLGTQYF
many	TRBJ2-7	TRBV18	CASSPPGLAGGPHEQYF
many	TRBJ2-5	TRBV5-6	CASSWPEWRGSQETQYF
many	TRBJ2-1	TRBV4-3	CASSHELANEQFF
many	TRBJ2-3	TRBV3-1	CASSQGLAGYTQYF
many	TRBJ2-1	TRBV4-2	CASSQEEGEIAGDGSYNEQFF
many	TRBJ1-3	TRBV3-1	CASSQDPLRNTIYF
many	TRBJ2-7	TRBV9	CASSAFLAGNEQYF
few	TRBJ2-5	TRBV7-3	CASSLGRGEETQYF
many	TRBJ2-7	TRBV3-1	CASSLAGPVGYEQYF
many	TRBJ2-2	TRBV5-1	CASTETGTLYTGELFF
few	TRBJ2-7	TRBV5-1	CASSSLGEHYEQYF
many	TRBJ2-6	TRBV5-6	CASSSVIQGDGANVLTF
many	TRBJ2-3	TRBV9	CASSVGPNTDTQYF
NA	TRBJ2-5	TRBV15	CATSRSQGRPRFATQYF
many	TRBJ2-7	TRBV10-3	CAISEVGPSYEQYF
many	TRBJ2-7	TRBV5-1	CASSLGRGVIENNYEQYF
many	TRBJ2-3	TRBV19	CASSIVYTDTQYF
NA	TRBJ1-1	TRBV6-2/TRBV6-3	CASSFYGGTEAFF
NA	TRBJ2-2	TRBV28	CATSGLADKRDTGELFF
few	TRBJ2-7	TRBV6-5	CASSYLDRPPYEQYF
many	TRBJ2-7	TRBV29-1	CSVERVGVAGGDYEQYF
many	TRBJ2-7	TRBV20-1	CSALSSSGGQYF
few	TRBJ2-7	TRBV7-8	CASSSRTGGNEQYF